This T cell receptor beta chain was observed in a study of Ad26.COV2.S vaccination and SARS-CoV-2 variants. Background on the study: Sample donor was a member of the COV1001 Ad26.COV2.S trial arm. In the study, Ad26.COV2.S was injected intramuscularly once, or twice 56 days apart.

Sequencing was performed with immunoSEQ multiplex PCR; in TCRdb, only in-frame clones are kept and a portion is missing. There are some 480,000 clones in the sample; 87% occur only once, and roughly 12% lies in the top ten. Treatment described: some 19 received Ad26.COV2.S at low or high dose, single or two shots; 5 received placebo; per-sample allocation not given. Samples came from day 63 after the first vaccine or placebo injection. Aged 18-55 years, donor was enrolled in Boston in 2020. Points on this clone: Its cognate antigen is unknown.

General observations from the study: Measures of TCR breadth and depth may have fallen short of total T cell responses.

Germline CDR1 is LGHNA and CDR2 is YSLEER. The CDR3 is 17 residues long. Trimming cost V 0 bases and J 3 bases; bases outside gene matches: 10. The rearrangement uses TRBV4-3 and TRBJ2-7, with TRBD1 identical over 8 bases. The sequence derives from a person aged 18-65 years who received the Ad26.COV2.S COVID-19 vaccine or a placebo. The sample in question was peripheral blood, obtained in a trial of Ad26.COV2.S vaccine versus placebo. The CDR3 region is CASSQERWNTGGYEQYF. The CDR3 DNA follows: TGCGCCAGCAGCCAAGAAAGATGGAACACAGGGGGCTACGAGCAGTACTTC.